This T cell receptor (beta chain) was captured in a study of blood T cell repertoires in COVID-19. Study overall: The origin of the acute and convalescent COVID-19 samples was the United States, Italy and Spain. T cells, B-cell-depleted T cells, or PBMCs provided the cDNA or gDNA that served as material.

Germline CDR1 and CDR2: KGHSH and LQKENI. After removal of 5 bases from V and 7 bases from J, the junction contained 6 bases not matched to a gene. The CDR3 has 14 residues. Under the authors' procedure: Reference gene primer amplification gave estimated nucleated cell counts. This table comes from immunoSEQ multiplex PCR, and its TCRdb copy is limited to in-frame clones, with some not included. V, J and clone size are taken as reported in that table, and D and trimming were inferred from the DNA itself. The sample lists 250,000 to 300,000 clones; more than 70% were seen once. The genes are TRBV18 and TRBJ1-5, with 9 nucleotides matching TRBD1. Sequences were obtained from peripheral blood. The TCR comes from a man older than 75 with acute or convalescent COVID-19. The CDR3 spells CASSTTGGEQPQHF. As DNA, the CDR3 is TGTGCCAGCTCAACTACAGGGGGCGAGCAGCCCCAGCATTTT.